Presented here are 14 T cell receptor beta chains from one specimen sequenced in a study of blood T cell repertoires in COVID-19 (dated by TCRdb to the early 2020s). Libraries were built with the immunoSEQ multiplex PCR assay. TCRdb re-hosts the immuneACCESS table, in-frame sequences only. Its copies lack some clones; in the studies checked, an unresolved V gene accounts for under half of them, and the cause for the rest is not known. A total of 300,000 to 400,000 clones appear in this sample, about 87% of them only once. The top ten constitute about 6.9% of the sample. The material sequenced was peripheral blood. Receptor source: a woman in her forties or fifties with COVID-19, enrolled during active disease.

The genes are TRBV10-1 and TRBJ2-7, with a weak D call TRBD2 (6 bases). V shed 3 bases and J shed 4 bases, with 13 bases lying between them. The germline CDR1 and CDR2 sequences are WNHNN and SYGVQD (reference sequence). The CDR3 consists of 14 residues. CDR3 nucleotide sequence: TGCGCCAGCAGTGACCGGGGTAGCGGATACGAGCAGTACTTC. This codes for CASSDRGSGYEQYF.

CDR3 sequence (DNA): TGTGCCAGCAGAGACAATGGAGGACAGCCCCAGCATTTT. Protein sequence: CASRDNGGQPQHF. J is TRBJ1-5 and V is TRBV6-5; no reliable D call. Germline V gives CDR1 MNHEY, CDR2 SVGAGI. CDR3 length equals 13 residues. Between the trimmed V and J ends, which lost 6 bases and 7 bases, there was a span of 13 bases.

The chain carries TRBV6-2 or TRBV6-3 and TRBJ2-6; tentatively, D is TRBD1 (7 bases). Trimming removed 2 bases from V and 0 bases from J, with 20 bases in between. This CDR3 has 20 amino acids. The germline gives CDR1 MNHEY, CDR2 SVGEGT. The CDR3 sequence: CASSYRAGQNPLSGANVLTF. Here the CDR3 DNA reads TGTGCCAGCAGTTACAGGGCGGGACAGAACCCCCTCTCTGGGGCCAACGTCCTGACTTTC.

The V and J genes are TRBV27 and TRBJ2-7; 7 positions agree with TRBD2. Germline CDR1 MNHEY, CDR2 SMNVEV (reference sequence). This CDR3 spans 15 amino acids. V was clipped by 6 bases and J by 5 bases; unmatched bases: 13. The CDR3 coding sequence is TGTGCCAGCAGCCAAGCTGGACTAGGGGTGGACGAGCAGTACTTC. Translating gives CASSQAGLGVDEQYF.

J is TRBJ1-2 and V is TRBV7-8, with D maybe TRBD1 (6 bases). The CDR3 consists of 13 residues. Trimming removed 2 bases from V and 7 bases from J, with 11 bases in between. Germline CDR1 and CDR2: SGHVS and FQNEAQ. The CDR3 nucleotides are TGTGCCAGCAGCTTACCCTACAGGGCTGGCTACACCTTC. Its translation is CASSLPYRAGYTF.

The rearrangement links TRBV5-4 to TRBJ2-7; TRBD2 matches at 9 bases. Germline V lookup: CDR1 SGHNT, CDR2 YYREEE (reference sequence). The trim removed 3 bases at V and 5 bases at J, leaving 6 bases unmatched. The CDR3 is made up of 14 amino acids. CDR3 amino acids: CASSSFSGRDEQYF. CDR3 nucleotide sequence: TGTGCCAGCAGCTCCTTTAGCGGGAGAGACGAGCAGTACTTC.

The rearrangement links TRBV19 to TRBJ2-5, with 9 positions matching TRBD1. The CDR3 totals 15 residues. J was trimmed by 5 bases and V by 7 bases; bases with no gene match: 11. In germline, CDR1 is LNHDA, CDR2 SQIVND (reference sequence). The CDR3 region is CASNHGDRAGETQYF. As DNA, the CDR3 is TGTGCCAGTAATCATGGGGACAGGGCTGGGGAGACCCAGTACTTC.

The chain uses TRBV5-5 and TRBJ1-1; TRBD1 is a possible D gene (5 bases). Germline-derived CDR1 and CDR2 are SGHKS and YYEKEE (reference sequence). This CDR3 spans 14 amino acids. Trimming stripped 4 bases from V and 4 bases from J, with 14 bases between. Here the CDR3 reads CASSPGGTGTEAFF. The DNA of the CDR3 is TGTGCCAGCAGCCCAGGCGGGACTGGCACTGAAGCTTTCTTT.

The chain joins TRBV5-1 to TRBJ2-7; TRBD2 aligns across 13 bases. The CDR3 loop spans 14 amino acids. In germline, CDR1 is SGHRS, CDR2 YFSETQ. J was trimmed by 5 bases and V by 4 bases; bases with no gene match: 3. CDR3 DNA sequence: TGCGCCAGCAGCCGGACTAGCGGGAGCGACGAGCAGTACTTC. This sequence encodes CASSRTSGSDEQYF.

The V gene is TRBV7-9, the J gene TRBJ2-7, with 9 bases that match TRBD2. Germline loops: CDR1 SEHNR, CDR2 FQNEAQ (reference sequence). Trimming cost V 4 bases and J 1 base; bases outside gene matches: 5. The CDR3 sequence is 15 residues long. This CDR3 is CASSSGTSRSYEQYF. The CDR3 DNA follows: TGTGCCAGCAGCTCCGGGACTAGCAGGTCCTACGAGCAGTACTTC. The entire variable domain, with the rest obtained from reference TRBV7-9 and TRBJ2-7, is as follows: DTGVSQNPRHKITKRGQNVTFRCDPISEHNRLYWYRQTLGQGPEFLTYFQNEAQLEKSRLLSDRFSAERPKGSFSTLEIQRTEQGDSAMYLCASSSGTSRSYEQYFGPGTRLTVT.

This chain connects TRBV24-1 to TRBJ2-2; TRBD2 matches at 12 bases. This CDR3 has 17 amino acids. CDR1 KGHDR and CDR2 SFDVKD come from the germline V gene. V shed 4 bases and J 2 bases; nucleotides not matched to a gene: 4. The CDR3 here is CATSDKTSGGNTGELFF. CDR3 in DNA: TGTGCCACCAGTGACAAGACTAGCGGGGGTAACACCGGGGAGCTGTTTTTT.

As for this clone: The sample contains more than one DNA sequence encoding this CDR3. This rearrangement joins TRBV9 to TRBJ2-1, with 9 bases matching TRBD2. Germline assignment: CDR1 SGDLS and CDR2 YYNGEE. The CDR3 consists of 15 residues. V lost 0 bases and J lost 4; bases outside the gene matches: 2. CDR3 in amino acids: CASSVVSGSYNEQFF. The CDR3 region has the DNA TGTGCCAGCAGCGTAGTTAGCGGGAGTTACAATGAGCAGTTCTTC.

The V gene is TRBV28, the J gene TRBJ1-1; the D is unclear. This CDR3 has 13 amino acids. Trimming cost V 7 bases and J 0 bases, with 9 bases left between them. The V gene's germline CDR1 is MDHEN and CDR2 SYDVKM. The CDR3 here is CASTNLVNTEAFF. The DNA for the CDR3 is TGTGCCAGCACTAATTTGGTGAACACTGAAGCTTTCTTT.

The sample holds many counts of this clone. This sample also contains other DNA sequences that code for the same CDR3. V gene TRBV10-3 combines with J gene TRBJ1-1; the D is unclear. The length of the CDR3 is 11 residues. The V gene lost 8 bases and the J gene lost 1 base, with 5 bases spanning the gap. From germline, CDR1 is ENHRY and CDR2 SYGVKD. The CDR3 region is CAIGRNTEAFF. CDR3 nucleotides: TGTGCCATCGGGCGGAACACTGAAGCTTTCTTT.